A selection of T cell receptor beta chains follows, all from one sample in a study of metastatic and nonmetastatic thyroid tumors. MiXCR reprocessed the PCR reads for TCRdb. Of tens of thousands of clones in the sample, 16% were seen once. Source material: blood. The receptors were gathered from a male donor with papillary thyroid cancer or a benign thyroid nodule (not recorded which). Some clones in this sample may be carry-over from other donors' samples. Both conserved end residues are part of each CDR3. The order of the fields is V gene, clone size, J gene, CDR3 length, D gene, CDR3 DNA, CDR3 protein. D genes are given only for firm matches. Rows give clone size only sometimes, using once, few, many, or a class for an expanded clone.

V: TRBV2
size: many
J: TRBJ1-6
length: 19
D: TRBD1
DNA: TGTGCCAGCAGGACTAACCCCGCCTCAGGGGGCTCCTATAATTCACCCCTCCACTTT
CDR3: CASRTNPASGGSYNSPLHF

V: TRBV20-1
size: few
J: TRBJ2-7
length: 13
D: TRBD2
DNA: TGCAGTGCCGAAAGCGGGAGCTCCTACGAGCAGTACTTC
CDR3: CSAESGSSYEQYF

V: TRBV7-9
size: many
J: TRBJ1-1
length: 17
D: -
DNA: TGTGCCAGCAGCGCGATGACCCTGGGGGGTTTGAACACTGAAGCTTTCTTT
CDR3: CASSAMTLGGLNTEAFF

V: TRBV15
size: -
J: TRBJ2-3
length: 14
D: TRBD2
DNA: TGTGCCACCAGCAGAGGTGGCGGGAGAGATACGCAGTATTTT
CDR3: CATSRGGGRDTQYF

V: TRBV2
size: -
J: TRBJ2-2
length: 14
D: -
DNA: TGTGCCAGCAGTGGGGCCTTTGACTTCGGGGAGCTGTTTTTT
CDR3: CASSGAFDFGELFF

V: TRBV10-3
size: many
J: TRBJ1-4
length: 16
D: TRBD1
DNA: TGTGCCATCAGTGAGCCCCAGGGGGCGGGAGATGAAAAACTGTTTTTT
CDR3: CAISEPQGAGDEKLFF

V: TRBV7-9
size: many
J: TRBJ1-5
length: 14
D: TRBD1
DNA: TGTGCCAGCAGCGCGGGACAGGGGTATCAGCCCCAGCATTTT
CDR3: CASSAGQGYQPQHF

V: TRBV9
size: many
J: TRBJ2-2
length: 11
D: -
DNA: TGTGCGGAGCGTAACACCGGGGAGCTGTTTTTT
CDR3: CAERNTGELFF

V: TRBV9
size: many
J: TRBJ1-2
length: 12
D: -
DNA: TGTGCCAGCACTTCCGGGCACTATGGCTACACCTTC
CDR3: CASTSGHYGYTF

V: TRBV6-4
size: few
J: TRBJ1-1
length: 15
D: -
DNA: TGTGCCAGCAGTGACACCGGGACCCTAAACACTGAAGCTTTCTTT
CDR3: CASSDTGTLNTEAFF

V: TRBV27
size: medium-sized
J: TRBJ1-2
length: 17
D: -
DNA: TGTGCCAGCAGTTACGCCCCCAGGGGCCCAGCTAACTATGGCTACACCTTC
CDR3: CASSYAPRGPANYGYTF

V: TRBV7-9
size: many
J: TRBJ2-4
length: 15
D: -
DNA: TGTGCCAGCAGCACATCGGGGTTAGGCAAAAACATTCAGTACTTC
CDR3: CASSTSGLGKNIQYF

V: TRBV3-1
size: many
J: TRBJ1-5
length: 14
D: -
DNA: TGTGCCAGCAGCCCCCAAACAGGCAATCAGCCCCAGCATTTT
CDR3: CASSPQTGNQPQHF

V: TRBV28
size: many
J: TRBJ1-5
length: 16
D: -
DNA: TGTGCCAGCAGCTCGGGGCCAATGGTAGGCAATCAGCCCCAGCATTTT
CDR3: CASSSGPMVGNQPQHF

V: TRBV5-1
size: -
J: TRBJ2-2
length: 16
D: TRBD2
DNA: TGCGCCAGCAGCGAACTAGCGGGAGCACTCACCGGGGAGCTGTTTTTT
CDR3: CASSELAGALTGELFF

V: TRBV6-1
size: many
J: TRBJ2-1
length: 14
D: TRBD2
DNA: TGTGCCAGCAGTGGACTAGCGCGAGACAATGAGCAGTTCTTC
CDR3: CASSGLARDNEQFF

V: TRBV28
size: many
J: TRBJ1-1
length: 13
D: -
DNA: TGTGCCAGCAGTCCGGAATGGGGCGCTGAAGCTTTCTTT
CDR3: CASSPEWGAEAFF

V: TRBV4-1
size: many
J: TRBJ2-1
length: 15
D: TRBD2
DNA: TGCGCCAGCAGCCACTTGGCGGGAGAGCGAAATGAGCAGTTCTTC
CDR3: CASSHLAGERNEQFF

V: TRBV24-1
size: many
J: TRBJ2-3
length: 13
D: -
DNA: TGTGCCACCAGTGATTGGGGTGCGGGTACGCAGTATTTT
CDR3: CATSDWGAGTQYF

V: TRBV11-2
size: many
J: TRBJ1-6
length: 15
D: -
DNA: TGTGCCAGCAGCTTAGACGGGAAAGGTGATTCACCCCTCCACTTT
CDR3: CASSLDGKGDSPLHF

V: TRBV12-1
size: -
J: TRBJ1-2
length: 11
D: -
DNA: TGTGCCAGCAGCTTCGGGTATGGCTACACCTTC
CDR3: CASSFGYGYTF

V: TRBV16
size: many
J: TRBJ2-7
length: 14
D: -
DNA: TGTGCCAGCAGCCATGACGGGTCCTCCTACGAGCAGTACTTC
CDR3: CASSHDGSSYEQYF

V: TRBV30
size: medium-sized
J: TRBJ2-7
length: 15
D: TRBD1
DNA: TGTGCCTGGAGGAAAGGGACAGGGGGTCATCACGAGCAGTACTTC
CDR3: CAWRKGTGGHHEQYF

V: TRBV7-9
size: many
J: TRBJ2-2
length: 15
D: -
DNA: TGTGCCAGCAGCTGGGCAGAGAAGAACACCGGGGAGCTGTTTTTT
CDR3: CASSWAEKNTGELFF

V: TRBV2
size: -
J: TRBJ2-7
length: 15
D: TRBD2
DNA: TGTGCCAGCAGTGGGCGGGCGGGAGGCAGCTACGAGCAGTACTTC
CDR3: CASSGRAGGSYEQYF

V: TRBV12-3/TRBV12-4
size: few
J: TRBJ2-1
length: 16
D: TRBD1
DNA: TGTGCCAGCAGTTTAGGACAGGGGATCCTCTACAATGAGCAGTTCTTC
CDR3: CASSLGQGILYNEQFF

V: TRBV30
size: -
J: TRBJ2-7
length: 10
D: -
DNA: TGTGCCGGGACGCAGGGAGGGCAGTACTTC
CDR3: CAGTQGGQYF

V: TRBV20-1
size: many
J: TRBJ2-7
length: 13
D: -
DNA: TGCAGTGCCACCCTGGACGGGAGAGTCGAGCAGTACTTC
CDR3: CSATLDGRVEQYF

V: TRBV3-1
size: many
J: TRBJ2-7
length: 18
D: TRBD2
DNA: TGTGCCAGCAGCCCATTTTCTAGCGGGAGGGCCTTTTCCTACGAGCAGTACTTC
CDR3: CASSPFSSGRAFSYEQYF

V: TRBV6-1
size: medium-sized
J: TRBJ2-7
length: 16
D: -
DNA: TGTGCCAGCAGTGGTTCCTCGAGCGAAACTACCTACGAGCAGTACTTC
CDR3: CASSGSSSETTYEQYF

V: TRBV6-1
size: -
J: TRBJ2-7
length: 12
D: -
DNA: TGTGCCAGCAGTGAATCGAAGTACGAGCAGTACTTC
CDR3: CASSESKYEQYF

V: TRBV7-9
size: many
J: TRBJ2-7
length: 13
D: -
DNA: TGTGCCAGCAGCTTAGAGCTTTCCTACGAGCAGTACTTC
CDR3: CASSLELSYEQYF

V: TRBV12-3/TRBV12-4
size: few
J: TRBJ1-2
length: 13
D: -
DNA: TGTGCCAGCAGTTTATCCGGGGTCTATGGCTACACCTTC
CDR3: CASSLSGVYGYTF

V: TRBV6-2/TRBV6-3
size: -
J: TRBJ2-7
length: 16
D: TRBD2
DNA: TGTGCCAGCAGTACAAGCCTAGCGGGAGGCTCCTACGAGCAGTACTTC
CDR3: CASSTSLAGGSYEQYF

V: TRBV6-1
size: -
J: TRBJ2-3
length: 14
D: -
DNA: TGTGCCAGCAGTGCCCAATCCGGAGCAGATACGCAGTATTTT
CDR3: CASSAQSGADTQYF

V: TRBV7-9
size: many
J: TRBJ1-2
length: 14
D: TRBD1
DNA: TGTGCCAGCAGGTCCGGACAGGAAATCTATGGCTACACCTTC
CDR3: CASRSGQEIYGYTF

V: TRBV24-1
size: -
J: TRBJ2-1
length: 17
D: TRBD1
DNA: TGTGCCACCAGTGATTTGGGGGACAGTAGCTCCTACAATGAGCAGTTCTTC
CDR3: CATSDLGDSSSYNEQFF

V: TRBV10-3
size: many
J: TRBJ1-1
length: 12
D: -
DNA: TGTGCCATCAGTGAGCGGGGGCCCGAAGCTTTCTTT
CDR3: CAISERGPEAFF

V: TRBV9
size: -
J: TRBJ2-1
length: 14
D: -
DNA: TGTGCCAGCAGCGATGGACACCCCGCGGATGAGCAGTTCTTC
CDR3: CASSDGHPADEQFF

V: TRBV20-1
size: once
J: TRBJ2-1
length: 11
D: -
DNA: TGCAGTGCTGGGACCTACAATGAGCAGTTCTTC
CDR3: CSAGTYNEQFF

V: TRBV7-3
size: many
J: TRBJ1-1
length: 15
D: TRBD1
DNA: TGTGCCAGCAGCTTATCTGGGCAGGGGGCGGTTGAAGCTTTCTTT
CDR3: CASSLSGQGAVEAFF

V: TRBV4-1
size: -
J: TRBJ2-1
length: 13
D: -
DNA: TGCGCCAGCTCGGAGTACTCCTACAATGAGCAGTTCTTC
CDR3: CASSEYSYNEQFF

V: TRBV27
size: medium-sized
J: TRBJ2-7
length: 16
D: TRBD1
DNA: TGTGCCAGCAGTCCCCGGGGACAGGGGGGTGGTTACGAGCAGTACTTC
CDR3: CASSPRGQGGGYEQYF

V: TRBV6-1
size: few
J: TRBJ2-7
length: 14
D: TRBD1
DNA: TGTGCCAGCAGTGAAATTGACAGGGTGGGCGAGCAGTACTTC
CDR3: CASSEIDRVGEQYF

V: TRBV6-2/TRBV6-3
size: -
J: TRBJ2-7
length: 12
D: -
DNA: TGTACCAGCAGTCGGACGGCCTACGAGCAGTACTTC
CDR3: CTSSRTAYEQYF